This paragraph covers one T cell receptor (beta chain) sequence. This clone appeared a few times. This receptor's antigen is unknown. The record has no base qualities; no much larger clone is one base away. This sample is drawn from a study of T cell responses to AZD1222 COVID-19 vaccine (dated by TCRdb to about 2021). Describing the broader study: Because spike-specific TCR depth and breadth did not differ between the two schedules, AZD1222 recipients who got a second dose at roughly 4 weeks were pooled with those who got a second dose at roughly 12 weeks. A total of about 230 trial participants underwent TCR sequencing, of whom about 210 received two doses of AZD1222 and about 26 received two doses of the MenACWY control vaccine. Trial participants were enrolled into age subgroups of 18-55, 56-69 and 70-plus years, which contained around 140, 26 and 57 TCR-sequenced participants, respectively.

Its CDR3 holds 14 amino acids, cysteine through phenylalanine. The kept DNA is CDR3 alone, 42 bases in frame from the first base. At the junction V is shortened by 4 bases and J by 4 bases, with 12 bases in between. Based on the germline V gene, the CDR1 and CDR2 sequences are SGHNT and YENEEA. The CDR3 regions of human TCRbeta chains were subjected to immunosequencing. The paper's processing steps were these. TCRs in the repertoires were matched against a reference library of SARS-CoV-2-specific TCRs that had been generated with the MIRA antigen-specificity platform. Breadth meant the fraction of unique TCRs that were SARS-CoV-2-associated, whereas depth meant the fraction of total T cells that were SARS-CoV-2-associated. Each spike-specific TCR was assigned to its reactive spike region and to a CD4 or CD8 class using the MIRA data. Log10-transformed breadth and depth values were compared by one-way ANOVA with Sidak's multiple comparisons tests. Sourced from immuneACCESS, this table was stored by TCRdb with only in-frame sequences that have V and J called. A share of the clones is absent; for the studies checked, an unresolved V gene accounts for under half, and the remainder has no known explanation. V and J calls and clone size are as listed in that table; D and trimming were resolved from the DNA. The sample includes approximately 99,000 clones, with 85% to 90% observed a single time. The ten largest clonotypes hold less than 3.5% of the sample.

Per the publication, the time point label means: baseline before first vaccination. Vaccinee samples came from UK trials COV001 and COV002, including a single-blind randomized controlled phase 2/3 trial of AZD1222 (ChAdOx1 nCoV-19) in healthy adults. For TCRbeta chain sequencing, PBMC samples from trial participants were taken at day 0 and at day 28 after the second dose. Points the paper makes about the study in general: The vaccine-associated CD4 TCRs covered the entire spike protein, and the dominant responses fell in regions 160-218 and 743-854. Most participants were white British and females outnumbered males, and the authors suggested that clonal diversity may have been underestimated. After two AZD1222 doses, both the breadth and the depth of spike-specific TCRs were significantly higher than at day 0 and than in MenACWY recipients. Conclusions about previously exposed vaccinees were limited because only 5 or 6 AZD1222 recipients were SARS-CoV-2 seropositive at baseline. Because no day 14 peak-response samples were available, repertoires were characterized only after the peak T cell response. Reportedly, almost half of the unique spike-specific TCRs recognized epitopes lying outside the regions that are mutated in the B.1.351 and B.1.1.7 variants. In the small 56-69-year group, the increase in depth fell short of significance, most likely because of low power.

The receptor was derived from an adult in good health. The sequence joins TRBV11-3 to TRBJ2-3; 6 matching bases give a weak D call of TRBD2. Sample: peripheral blood, taken on day 0 of AZD1222 vaccination. CDR3 loop: CASSSPREADTQYF. At the DNA level, the sequence is TGTGCCAGCAGCTCCCCTAGGGAGGCAGATACGCAGTATTTT.